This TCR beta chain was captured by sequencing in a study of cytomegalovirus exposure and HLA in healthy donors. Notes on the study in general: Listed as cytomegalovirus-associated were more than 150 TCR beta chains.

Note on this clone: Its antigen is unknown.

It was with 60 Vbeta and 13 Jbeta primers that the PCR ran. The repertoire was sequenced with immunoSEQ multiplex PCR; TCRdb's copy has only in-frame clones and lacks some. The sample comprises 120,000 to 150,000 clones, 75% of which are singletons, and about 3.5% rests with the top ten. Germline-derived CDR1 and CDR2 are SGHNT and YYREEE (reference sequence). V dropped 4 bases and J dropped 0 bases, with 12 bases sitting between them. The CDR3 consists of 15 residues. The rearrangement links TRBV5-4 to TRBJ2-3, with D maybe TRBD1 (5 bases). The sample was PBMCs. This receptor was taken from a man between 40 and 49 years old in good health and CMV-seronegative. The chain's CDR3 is CASSNQGTSTDTQYF. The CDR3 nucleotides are TGTGCCAGCAGCAATCAGGGCACTAGCACAGATACGCAGTATTTT.